This T cell receptor beta chain is drawn from a study of naive and memory T cell subsets. Blood and skin TCR RNA was reverse transcribed with alpha and beta constant primers. One entry per CDR3 protein, called by TCRdb with MiXCR from the 5' RACE reads. Counted here are more than 25,000 distinct CDR3 sequences, less than 25% occurring once; the ten biggest clones make up 1.8%. Whole blood, roughly 2.4 ml, came from adult healthy volunteers. From germline, CDR1 is SGHTS and CDR2 YDEGEE. Between the trimmed V and J ends, which lost 4 bases and 9 bases, there was a span of 17 bases. The CDR3 is 14 amino acids. This clonotype was found a few times.

The chain links TRBV5-8 to TRBJ2-1; D tentatively fits TRBD1 or TRBD2 (6 bases each). This receptor was obtained from a female donor in good health. The CDR3: CASSHGLRGVEQFF. In DNA form, the CDR3 reads TGTGCCAGCAGCCATGGACTGAGGGGGGTTGAGCAGTTCTTC.